This TCR beta chain was sequenced during a study of CD8+ T cells in alopecia areata. Study-level results: Scalp lesions, especially in alopecia totalis/universalis, had higher clonality than normal scalp.

After isolation, RNA underwent reverse transcription to generate cDNA as the sequencing template. Generated by immunoSEQ multiplex PCR, the TCRdb table keeps only in-frame clones and is missing some. The sample records about 37,000 clones, 45% to 70% being singletons. CD4+ cells of about 5 patients were further sorted as CD25+CD127-. Isolation of CD4+ and CD8+ T cells from PBMCs was achieved by sorting. The CDR3 runs 13 residues. CDR1 SQVTM and CDR2 ANQGSEA come from the germline V gene. The V end was cut by 7 bases, the J end by 3 bases, with 14 bases between. This clone was found a few times. As yet, its antigen is unknown.

Material: CD4+ Tregs sorted from blood. The TCR sequence derives from a human donor with alopecia areata. The rearrangement links TRBV29-1 to TRBJ2-3, with D maybe TRBD2 (6 bases). In DNA form, the CDR3 reads TGCAGCGCTCGAGGCGGGGTAACAGATACGCAGTATTTT. Translated: CSARGGVTDTQYF.